The 11 T cell receptor beta chains presented below share a single source sample, sequenced in a study of T-cell memory formation after mild COVID-19. MiXCR was run by TCRdb on the 5' RACE reads, yielding one entry per CDR3 protein. The sample lists 190,000 or so distinct CDR3 sequences, about 20% occurring once. The sequenced sample consisted of PBMCs or a T cell subset sorted from them (not recorded which). These receptors came from an adult woman who had mild COVID-19 (a few samples of this study predate the infection). Cell type and time point are not known.

This clonotype was seen a handful of times. The chain carries TRBV7-8 and TRBJ2-7; unclear D gene. This CDR3 has 12 amino acids. Germline loops: CDR1 SGHVS, CDR2 FQNEAQ. V lost 1 base and J lost 6, with 7 bases in between. CDR3 region: CASSLGPLEQYF. The CDR3 coding sequence is TGTGCCAGCAGCTTAGGGCCGCTCGAGCAGTACTTC.

The CDR3 DNA reads as TGTGCCAGCAGCCCCCGCTCGGGGGAGAGGTGGGGCCAAGAGACCCAGTACTTC. Its translation is CASSPRSGERWGQETQYF. The chain has TRBV7-9 and TRBJ2-5; a weak D match, TRBD2 (6 bases). The germline V gene encodes CDR1 SEHNR and CDR2 FQNEAQ (reference sequence). CDR3 length: 18 residues. Trimming cost V 5 bases and J 1 base, with 23 bases left between them.

The rearrangement links TRBV5-1 to TRBJ1-2; D might be TRBD1 (5 bases). V shed 0 bases and J shed 7 bases, with 10 bases lying between them. Per germline, CDR1 SGHRS and CDR2 YFSETQ. This CDR3 is built from 13 residues. The CDR3 DNA reads TGCGCCAGCAGCTTGGTAGGGGAAGGTGGCTACACCTTC. Translation gives CASSLVGEGGYTF.

V gene TRBV4-3 combines with J gene TRBJ2-1; the D is unclear. Germline V gene data show CDR1 as LGHNA and CDR2 as YSLEER. This CDR3 is 14 amino acids long. The V and J ends lost 3 bases and 5 bases respectively, with 11 bases between them. This chain's CDR3 is CASSQLTLHNEQFF. As DNA, the CDR3 is TGCGCCAGCAGCCAGCTCACCTTACACAATGAGCAGTTCTTC.

The chain uses TRBV20-1 and TRBJ2-7, with TRBD1 matching over 7 bases. Trimming at V came to 2 bases and at J to 3 bases, leaving 7 bases not matched to a gene. Germline loops: CDR1 DFQATT, CDR2 SNEGSKA (reference sequence). This CDR3 is 14 amino acids long. The CDR3 bases are TGCAGTGCTAGACGCCTACAGGGGCGCTACGAGCAGTACTTC. It specifies CSARRLQGRYEQYF.

This clonotype was counted only a few times. V gene TRBV7-9 combines with J gene TRBJ2-7, with 14 bases aligning to TRBD2. Germline trimming cut 5 bases from V and 10 bases from J; bases unmatched to any gene: 10. The CDR3 runs to 15 residues. The germline gives CDR1 SEHNR, CDR2 FQNEAQ (reference sequence). CDR3 in amino acids: CASSLTGTSGSGQYF. In DNA, the CDR3 is TGTGCCAGCAGCCTCACCGGGACTAGCGGGAGCGGACAGTACTTC.

This chain links TRBV2 with TRBJ2-2, with D perhaps TRBD2 (6 bases). Germline V gene lookup returns CDR1 SNHLY and CDR2 FYNNEI. The CDR3 spans 16 residues. Trimming removed 10 bases at V and 0 bases at J, with 18 bases between. CDR3 DNA sequence: TGTGCCACTCCACCGGCGGGGACCGCGAACACCGGGGAGCTGTTTTTT. Its protein product is CATPPAGTANTGELFF.

This clonotype was picked up one time. The chain couples TRBV27 to TRBJ2-3; TRBD1 agrees at 10 bases. CDR1 is MNHEY, CDR2 SMNVEV, per germline (reference sequence). The CDR3 is made up of 17 amino acids. Losses at the gene ends were 4 bases for V and 1 base for J; bases not matched to a gene: 8. The chain's CDR3 is CASSSTSGTGGTDTQYF. CDR3 nucleotides: TGTGCCAGCAGTTCCACGTCGGGGACAGGGGGCACAGATACGCAGTATTTT.

The J gene is TRBJ2-4, the V gene TRBV10-3; D unresolved. This CDR3 contains 16 residues. Trimming left V 0 bases short and J 0 bases short, with 9 bases between. Germline values: CDR1 ENHRY, CDR2 SYGVKD. CDR3 DNA sequence: TGTGCCATCAGTGAGTCGCCAGATCTAGCCAAAAACATTCAGTACTTC. Amino acids: CAISESPDLAKNIQYF.

Ten or more counts support this clonotype. The rearrangement uses TRBV7-6 and TRBJ2-2, with a weak D call TRBD2 (5 bases). Per the germline V gene, CDR1 is SGHVS and CDR2 is FNYEAQ. V was shortened by 5 bases and J by 4 bases, with 14 bases between the two germline ends. The CDR3 is 15 residues long. CDR3 loop: CASSAVGGSTGELFF. CDR3 coding DNA: TGTGCCAGCAGCGCTGTGGGCGGGTCCACCGGGGAGCTGTTTTTT. Variable domain in full (rest from reference TRBV7-6 and TRBJ2-2): GAGVSQSPRYKVTKRGQDVALRCDPISGHVSLYWYRQALGQGPEFLTYFNYEAQQDKSGLPNDRFSAERPEGSISTLTIQRTEQRDSAMYRCASSAVGGSTGELFFGEGSRLTVL.

The chain combines TRBV7-9 with TRBJ2-1; TRBD2 is a possible D gene (6 bases). V was clipped by 4 bases and J by 5 bases, with 18 bases between them. This CDR3 has 16 amino acids. Germline V gene sequence: CDR1 SEHNR, CDR2 FQNEAQ (reference sequence). The CDR3 spells CASSSEGREVDNEQFF. CDR3 DNA sequence: TGTGCCAGCAGCTCCGAGGGAAGGGAGGTTGACAATGAGCAGTTCTTC.